The clone carrying this T cell receptor beta chain was observed once. Sequencing was performed with immunoSEQ multiplex PCR; in TCRdb, only in-frame clones are kept and a portion is missing. The sample has about 300,000 clones, roughly 86% seen once. The data originate from a study of blood T cell repertoires in COVID-19. The overall study: PBMCs, B-cell-depleted T cells, or T cells provided the cDNA or gDNA that made up the material.

Trimming took off 4 bases at V and 1 base at J, with 9 bases between the two ends. The length of the CDR3 is 15 residues. CDR1 is SGHRS and CDR2 is YFSETQ in the germline V gene. The receptor was derived from a woman between 18 and 29 years old who had recovered from COVID-19. This sequence joins TRBV5-1 and TRBJ1-6; a weak D match, TRBD1 (6 bases). The source material was PBMCs or T cells enriched from blood (not recorded which). The DNA for the CDR3 is TGCGCCAGCAGCCCACAGGGTTCCTATAATTCACCCCTCCACTTT. Encoded protein: CASSPQGSYNSPLHF. The variable domain in full, with the rest retrieved from reference TRBV5-1 and TRBJ1-6, is KAGVTQTPRYLIKTRGQQVTLSCSPISGHRSVSWYQQTPGQGLQFLFEYFSETQRNKGNFPGRFSGRQFSNSRSEMNVSTLELGDSALYLCASSPQGSYNSPLHFGNGTRLTVT.